This is a list of T cell receptor beta chains from one sample in a study of blood T cell repertoires in COVID-19. Using immunoSEQ multiplex PCR, the repertoire was profiled, and TCRdb retains in-frame clones only, with some absent. The repertoire holds approximately 50,000 clones, more than 85% seen once, with around 6.5% in the top ten. Sequenced sample: peripheral blood. The receptor source for this set is a man aged 45-65 years with active COVID-19. CDR3s include the opening cysteine and the closing phenylalanine or tryptophan. The order of the fields is J gene, D gene, V gene, CDR3 protein, CDR3 DNA. The D gene is left open where the match is weak.

j_gene: TRBJ1-2
d_gene: TRBD1
v_gene: TRBV18
CDR3aa: CASSPGGQGYGYTF
CDR3nt: TGTGCCAGCTCACCTGGTGGACAGGGCTATGGCTACACCTTC

j_gene: TRBJ2-7
d_gene: TRBD2
v_gene: TRBV6-1
CDR3aa: CASSEEAGEGFHEQYF
CDR3nt: TGTGCCAGCAGTGAAGAAGCGGGAGAGGGGTTTCACGAGCAGTACTTC

j_gene: TRBJ2-3
d_gene: TRBD2
v_gene: TRBV7-9
CDR3aa: CASSYLAGPTDTQYF
CDR3nt: TGTGCCAGCAGTTATCTAGCGGGTCCCACAGATACGCAGTATTTT

j_gene: TRBJ2-5
d_gene: TRBD2
v_gene: TRBV3-1/TRBV3-2
CDR3aa: CASSPLSTSGRALETQYF
CDR3nt: TGTGCCAGCAGCCCCCTATCGACTAGCGGGAGGGCCCTGGAGACCCAGTACTTC

j_gene: TRBJ2-7
d_gene: TRBD2
v_gene: TRBV7-9
CDR3aa: CASSSEASGFSEQYF
CDR3nt: TGTGCCAGCAGCTCTGAGGCTAGCGGGTTCTCCGAGCAGTACTTC

j_gene: TRBJ2-1
d_gene: TRBD2
v_gene: TRBV19
CDR3aa: CASSIAGGELNEQFF
CDR3nt: TGTGCCAGTAGTATAGCGGGGGGAGAGCTCAATGAGCAGTTCTTC

j_gene: TRBJ1-2
d_gene: .
v_gene: TRBV12-3/TRBV12-4
CDR3aa: CASKLGGVSGYTF
CDR3nt: TGTGCCAGCAAGCTGGGGGGGGTCAGCGGCTACACCTTC

j_gene: TRBJ1-1
d_gene: .
v_gene: TRBV3-1/TRBV3-2
CDR3aa: CASSRGQNLNTEAFF
CDR3nt: TGTGCCAGCAGCCGGGGGCAGAACTTGAACACTGAAGCTTTCTTT

j_gene: TRBJ2-7
d_gene: .
v_gene: TRBV4-1
CDR3aa: CASSWELDVYEQYF
CDR3nt: TGCGCCAGCAGCTGGGAGCTGGACGTTTACGAGCAGTACTTC

j_gene: TRBJ1-4
d_gene: .
v_gene: TRBV6-6
CDR3aa: CASSYSRQTNEKLFF
CDR3nt: TGTGCCAGCAGTTACTCGAGACAGACCAATGAAAAACTGTTTTTT